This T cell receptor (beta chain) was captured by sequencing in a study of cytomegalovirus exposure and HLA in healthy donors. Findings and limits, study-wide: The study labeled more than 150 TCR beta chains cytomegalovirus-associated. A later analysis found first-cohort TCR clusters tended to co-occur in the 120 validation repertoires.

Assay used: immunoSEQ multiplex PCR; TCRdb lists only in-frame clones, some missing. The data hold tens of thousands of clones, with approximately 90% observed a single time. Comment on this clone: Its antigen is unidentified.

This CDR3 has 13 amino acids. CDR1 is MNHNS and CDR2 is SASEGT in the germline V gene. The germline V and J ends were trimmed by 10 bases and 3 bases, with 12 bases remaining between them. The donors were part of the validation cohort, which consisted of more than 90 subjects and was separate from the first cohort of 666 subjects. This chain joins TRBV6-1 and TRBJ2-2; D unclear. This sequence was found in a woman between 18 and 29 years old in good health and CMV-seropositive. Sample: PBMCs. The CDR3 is CANSYSDTGELFF. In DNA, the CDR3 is TGTGCCAATTCCTATTCGGACACCGGGGAGCTGTTTTTT.